The clone carrying this T cell receptor beta chain was counted many times. The antigen is not known. The data belong to a study of CD8+CD57+ T cells in acquired aplastic anemia. Study details: An average of 3.2 ug of DNA was obtained from sorted CD4+ and CD8+ cells. Sequencing produced an average of roughly 11 million reads per healthy donor for CD4+ cells.

Overall study findings and caveats: Roughly 28 was the count of CD8+ CDR3 sequences that patients shared with controls.

The CDR3 extends over 14 amino acids. CDR1 and CDR2 (germline): MGHDK, SYGVNS. V gave up 6 bases and J gave up 3 bases, with 12 bases separating them. Genomic DNA, serving as template, underwent TCR beta VDJ and CDR3 profiling. TCRdb independently ran MiXCR on the reads; one entry per CDR3 protein. This table holds 120,000 or so distinct CDR3 sequences, 40% to 60% found once. The chain has TRBV25-1 and TRBJ2-4; possible D gene TRBD1, 5 bases. The specimen was sorted CD4+, CD8+, or CD8+CD57+ T cells (not recorded which) from PBMCs. The source is a human donor in good health, serving as a control. The DNA of the CDR3 is TGTGCCAGCAGCCCGACAGTCGGCAAAAACATTCAGTACTTC. Its translation is CASSPTVGKNIQYF.